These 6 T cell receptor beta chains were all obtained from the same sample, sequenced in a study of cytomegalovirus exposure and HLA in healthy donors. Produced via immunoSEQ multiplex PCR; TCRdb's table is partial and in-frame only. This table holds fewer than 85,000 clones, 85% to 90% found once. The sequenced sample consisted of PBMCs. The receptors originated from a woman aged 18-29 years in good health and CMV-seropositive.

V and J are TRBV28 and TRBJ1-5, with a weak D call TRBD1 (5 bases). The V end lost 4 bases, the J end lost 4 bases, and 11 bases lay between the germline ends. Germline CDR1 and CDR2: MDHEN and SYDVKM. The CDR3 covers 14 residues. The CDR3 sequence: CASSSPNRNQPQHF. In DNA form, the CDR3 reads TGTGCCAGCAGTTCCCCTAACAGGAATCAGCCCCAGCATTTT.

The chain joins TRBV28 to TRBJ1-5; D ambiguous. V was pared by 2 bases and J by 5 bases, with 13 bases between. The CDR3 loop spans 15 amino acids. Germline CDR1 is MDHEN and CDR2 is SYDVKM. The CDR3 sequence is CASSLLLTEDQPQHF. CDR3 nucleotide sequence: TGTGCCAGCAGTTTACTTTTAACGGAGGATCAGCCCCAGCATTTT. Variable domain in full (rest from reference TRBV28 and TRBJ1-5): DVKVTQSSRYLVKRTGEKVFLECVQDMDHENMFWYRQDPGLGLRLIYFSYDVKMKEKGDIPEGYSVSREKKERFSLILESASTNQTSMYLCASSLLLTEDQPQHFGDGTRLSIL.

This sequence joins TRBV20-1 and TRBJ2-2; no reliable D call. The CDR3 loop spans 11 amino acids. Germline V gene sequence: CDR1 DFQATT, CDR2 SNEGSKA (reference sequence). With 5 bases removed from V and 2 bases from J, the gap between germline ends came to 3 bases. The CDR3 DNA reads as TGCAGTGCTCATAACACCGGGGAGCTGTTTTTT. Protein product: CSAHNTGELFF.

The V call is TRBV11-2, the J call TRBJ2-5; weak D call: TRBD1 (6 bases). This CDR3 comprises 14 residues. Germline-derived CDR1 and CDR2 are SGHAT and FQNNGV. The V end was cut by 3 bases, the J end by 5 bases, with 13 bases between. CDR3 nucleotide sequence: TGTGCCAGCAGCTTCTTGGGGGCCGTCGAGACCCAGTACTTC. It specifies CASSFLGAVETQYF.

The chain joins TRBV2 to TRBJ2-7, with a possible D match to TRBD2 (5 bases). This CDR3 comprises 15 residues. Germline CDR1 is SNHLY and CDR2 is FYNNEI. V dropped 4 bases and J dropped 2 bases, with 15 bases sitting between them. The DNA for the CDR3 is TGTGCCAGCAGTGTTCGTCTACAGACTACCTACGAGCAGTACTTC. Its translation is CASSVRLQTTYEQYF.

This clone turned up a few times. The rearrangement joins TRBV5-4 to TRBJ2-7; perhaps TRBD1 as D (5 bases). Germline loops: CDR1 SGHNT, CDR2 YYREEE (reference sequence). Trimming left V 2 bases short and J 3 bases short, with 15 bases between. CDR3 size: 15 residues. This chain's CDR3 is CASSFDPTTGYEQYF. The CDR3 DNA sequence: TGTGCCAGCAGCTTCGACCCCACAACAGGCTACGAGCAGTACTTC.